This TCR beta chain was sequenced in a study of cytomegalovirus exposure and HLA in healthy donors. Study context: Across some 400 genotyped donors, about 80% landed in the Caucasian-associated ancestry cluster.

Primers: 60 Vbeta forward and 13 Jbeta reverse. Assay: immunoSEQ multiplex PCR; the TCRdb copy retains only in-frame clones and omits some. The sample contains roughly 230,000 clones, around 80% of which appear only once. About this clone: Its antigen is still unknown.

Study-level points and caveats: The authors later found HLA-associated TCR beta chains more clonally expanded than equally common others. Diagnosis of cytomegalovirus status made by the classifier reportedly showed high specificity and sensitivity.

CDR1 SEHNR and CDR2 FQNEAQ come from the germline V gene (reference sequence). The CDR3 extends over 15 amino acids. The V segment lost 5 bases and the J segment 7 bases; nucleotides outside the gene matches: 9. This TCR derives from a boy between 5 and 17 years old in good health and CMV-seronegative. The chain is built from TRBV7-9 and TRBJ1-1, with TRBD1 matching 11 bases. Sequenced input: PBMCs. CDR3 region: CASSPIRTGGSEAFF. CDR3 DNA sequence: TGTGCCAGCAGCCCCATCCGGACAGGGGGCAGTGAAGCTTTCTTT.